This is a list of T cell receptor beta chains from one sample in a study of type 1 regulatory T cells. TCRdb reprocessed the reads via MiXCR and lists one record per CDR3 protein. The table records 80,000 to 100,000 distinct CDR3 sequences, around 30% of them present only once. The sample consisted of CD4+ T cells, either the whole sample or a sorted fraction (not recorded which). These receptors were taken from a human donor in good health. Both conserved end residues are part of each CDR3. A D gene is named only where the DNA matches it firmly. Rows give clone size only sometimes, using once, few, many, or a class for an expanded clone.

j_gene	abundance	d_gene	v_gene	CDR3aa	CDR3nt
TRBJ2-1	few	NA	TRBV9	CASSVTLNSANSYNEQFF	TGTGCCAGCAGCGTAACCCTGAATAGCGCTAACTCCTACAATGAGCAGTTCTTC
TRBJ2-3	NA	TRBD2	TRBV7-2	CASSLRGLGGYGTDTQYF	TGTGCCAGCAGCTTAAGGGGACTCGGGGGGTATGGCACAGATACGCAGTATTTT
TRBJ2-7	few	TRBD2	TRBV12-3/TRBV12-4	CASRLAGGTYEQYF	TGTGCCAGCAGACTAGCGGGAGGTACCTACGAGCAGTACTTC
TRBJ2-1	NA	NA	TRBV19	CASNSGGNEQFF	TGTGCCAGTAACAGCGGAGGCAATGAGCAGTTCTTC
TRBJ2-7	few	TRBD1	TRBV7-2	CASSRDRDSYEQYF	TGTGCCAGCAGCCGCGACAGGGACTCCTACGAGCAGTACTTC
TRBJ2-2	NA	NA	TRBV5-1	CASSLGPVNTGELFF	TGCGCCAGCAGCTTGGGGCCGGTGAACACCGGGGAGCTGTTTTTT
TRBJ2-7	few	NA	TRBV5-1	CASSLGLTLPNYEQYF	TGCGCCAGCAGCTTGGGACTGACACTCCCCAACTACGAGCAGTACTTC
TRBJ2-7	NA	TRBD1	TRBV28	CASLSPGQGFYEQYF	TGTGCCAGCCTCAGCCCGGGACAGGGCTTCTACGAGCAGTACTTC
TRBJ1-1	few	NA	TRBV10-3	CAISESGQPGSEAFF	TGTGCCATCAGTGAGTCAGGACAGCCTGGGTCTGAAGCTTTCTTT
TRBJ2-5	NA	TRBD1	TRBV5-5	CASSRDRVVSETQYF	TGTGCCAGCAGCAGGGACAGGGTCGTTTCAGAGACCCAGTACTTC
TRBJ1-1	NA	NA	TRBV7-2	CASSPKGQVGGPGEAFF	TGTGCCAGCAGCCCGAAGGGGCAGGTTGGTGGTCCCGGTGAAGCTTTCTTT
TRBJ2-7	NA	NA	TRBV6-5	CASSYSADPTYEQYF	TGTGCCAGCAGTTACTCGGCTGACCCAACCTACGAGCAGTACTTC
TRBJ2-7	NA	NA	TRBV20-1	CSARGAAGPGEYEQYF	TGCAGTGCTAGAGGGGCGGCAGGCCCCGGGGAATACGAGCAGTACTTC
TRBJ2-3	NA	NA	TRBV7-9	CAMTGSTGTDTQYF	TGTGCCATGACGGGGTCGACTGGCACAGATACGCAGTATTTT
TRBJ2-2	NA	NA	TRBV5-1	CASSLRLLNTGELFF	TGCGCCAGCAGCTTGCGACTCCTAAACACCGGGGAGCTGTTTTTT
TRBJ1-5	NA	NA	TRBV6-2/TRBV6-3	CASSQSSNQPQHF	TGTGCCAGCAGTCAAAGTAGCAATCAGCCCCAGCATTTT
TRBJ1-5	NA	NA	TRBV20-1	CSAEARDTGGPQHF	TGCAGTGCTGAGGCACGGGACACCGGGGGGCCCCAGCATTTT
TRBJ2-7	NA	TRBD2	TRBV2	CASSEMTGGVSRYF	TGTGCCAGCAGTGAAATGACGGGGGGGGTCTCGCGGTACTTC
TRBJ1-4	NA	NA	TRBV12-3/TRBV12-4	CASGLSGGEKLFF	TGTGCCAGCGGTCTCTCGGGTGGGGAAAAACTGTTTTTT
TRBJ2-2	medium-sized	TRBD2	TRBV29-1	CSVQGLAGGDTGELFF	TGCAGCGTCCAGGGACTAGCGGGAGGGGACACCGGGGAGCTGTTTTTT
TRBJ1-5	NA	TRBD1	TRBV7-2	CASSTGTGNQPQHF	TGTGCCAGCAGCACCGGGACAGGAAATCAGCCCCAGCATTTT
TRBJ2-6	NA	NA	TRBV12-5	CASGLNQGSTAGANVLTF	TGTGCTAGTGGTTTGAATCAGGGGTCGACCGCTGGGGCCAACGTCCTGACTTTC
TRBJ2-3	few	NA	TRBV2	CASMVTDTQYF	TGTGCCAGCATGGTCACAGATACGCAGTATTTT
TRBJ2-7	NA	TRBD1	TRBV29-1	CSVTGTGVYEQYF	TGCAGCGTGACCGGGACAGGGGTCTACGAGCAGTACTTC
TRBJ2-7	NA	TRBD2	TRBV11-2	CANSLAGYTYEQYF	TGTGCCAACAGCTTAGCGGGGTATACCTACGAGCAGTACTTC
TRBJ2-3	few	NA	TRBV27	CASSLGRGGDTQYF	TGTGCCAGCAGTTTAGGGCGGGGAGGAGATACGCAGTATTTT
TRBJ2-7	NA	TRBD2	TRBV11-2	CASSSPTSGPFEQYF	TGTGCCAGCAGCTCACCCACTAGCGGGCCCTTCGAGCAGTACTTC
TRBJ2-5	few	NA	TRBV3-1	CASSQEDRPETQYF	TGTGCCAGCAGCCAAGAGGATAGGCCCGAGACCCAGTACTTC
TRBJ2-5	few	TRBD2	TRBV20-1	CSATMIDSGMGETQYF	TGCAGTGCCACCATGATTGATAGCGGGATGGGGGAGACCCAGTACTTC
TRBJ1-5	few	NA	TRBV7-2	CASSPAWGEQPQHF	TGTGCCAGCAGCCCCGCCTGGGGCGAGCAGCCCCAGCATTTT
TRBJ2-7	NA	TRBD2	TRBV5-1	CASSPGLAGASYEQYF	TGCGCCAGCAGCCCGGGACTAGCGGGAGCGAGCTACGAGCAGTACTTC
TRBJ1-5	few	NA	TRBV27	CATMGAGYNQPQHF	TGTGCCACCATGGGGGCGGGCTACAATCAGCCCCAGCATTTT
TRBJ2-7	NA	TRBD2	TRBV20-1	CSVEMGGRSSYEQYF	TGCAGTGTCGAGATGGGCGGGAGGAGCTCCTACGAGCAGTACTTC
TRBJ2-3	NA	NA	TRBV28	CASSGRSGTDTQYF	TGTGCCAGCAGTGGGCGGAGCGGTACAGATACGCAGTATTTT
TRBJ1-5	few	NA	TRBV19	CASSIDASFYSNQPQHF	TGTGCCAGTAGTATAGATGCTAGTTTTTATAGCAATCAGCCCCAGCATTTT
TRBJ2-7	few	NA	TRBV7-9	CASSLGAGKRSSYEQYF	TGTGCCAGCAGCTTAGGGGCAGGGAAGAGGTCGTCCTACGAGCAGTACTTC
TRBJ1-1	NA	TRBD1	TRBV6-5	CASSSLRGQAEAFF	TGTGCCAGCAGCTCTCTGAGGGGGCAAGCTGAAGCTTTCTTT
TRBJ1-2	few	TRBD1	TRBV19	CASSNIETGGGYTF	TGTGCCAGTAGCAATATTGAGACAGGGGGCGGCTACACCTTC
TRBJ2-7	NA	NA	TRBV28	CASREGHEQYF	TGTGCCAGCAGAGAGGGTCACGAGCAGTACTTC
TRBJ2-3	NA	TRBD2	TRBV20-1	CSAYLAGTDTQYF	TGCAGTGCGTACCTAGCGGGCACAGATACGCAGTATTTT
TRBJ2-7	NA	NA	TRBV5-1	CASSRYGVGNEQYF	TGCGCCAGCAGCCGTTATGGTGTTGGGAACGAGCAGTACTTC
TRBJ2-1	NA	TRBD2	TRBV20-1	CSARSSGSMYNEQFF	TGCAGTGCTAGATCAAGCGGGAGTATGTACAATGAGCAGTTCTTC
TRBJ2-2	NA	TRBD2	TRBV10-1	CASSDPSGSGNTGELFF	TGCGCCAGCAGCGACCCTAGCGGGAGCGGGAACACCGGGGAGCTGTTTTTT
TRBJ1-5	NA	NA	TRBV7-6	CASSLGPNSNQPQHF	TGTGCCAGCAGCTTAGGGCCGAATAGCAATCAGCCCCAGCATTTT
TRBJ2-5	NA	TRBD1	TRBV20-1	CSAGKPGGQLQETQYF	TGCAGTGCTGGGAAACCAGGGGGACAGTTGCAAGAGACCCAGTACTTC
TRBJ2-1	NA	TRBD2	TRBV12-3/TRBV12-4	CASSRTSGRVGNEQFF	TGTGCCAGCAGTCGTACTAGCGGGAGAGTAGGGAATGAGCAGTTCTTC
TRBJ2-5	few	NA	TRBV7-2	CASSLAEILGTQYF	TGTGCCAGCAGCTTAGCCGAGATCCTGGGGACCCAGTACTTC
TRBJ1-1	NA	NA	TRBV19	CASKVGNPWDTEAFF	TGTGCCAGTAAGGTCGGTAATCCCTGGGACACTGAAGCTTTCTTT
TRBJ2-5	NA	NA	TRBV28	CASSFNLEETQYF	TGTGCCAGCAGTTTTAATTTAGAAGAGACCCAGTACTTC
TRBJ2-2	NA	NA	TRBV18	CASSPPNSSVASGELFF	TGTGCCAGCTCACCACCCAACTCTAGCGTGGCTTCCGGGGAGCTGTTTTTT
TRBJ2-7	NA	NA	TRBV28	CASSLLPSSYEQYF	TGTGCCAGCAGTTTATTACCGAGCTCCTACGAGCAGTACTTC
TRBJ2-7	NA	TRBD2	TRBV7-2	CANSPSGMLPYEQYF	TGTGCCAACAGCCCTAGCGGGATGTTACCCTACGAGCAGTACTTC
TRBJ2-5	NA	TRBD2	TRBV11-2	CASSPPWDSGSGETQYF	TGTGCCAGCAGCCCGCCTTGGGATAGCGGGAGTGGGGAGACCCAGTACTTC
TRBJ2-5	NA	NA	TRBV28	CASRPIGGKETQYF	TGTGCCAGCAGACCTATAGGGGGAAAAGAGACCCAGTACTTC
TRBJ1-4	NA	TRBD1	TRBV20-1	CSARFGTGYEKLFF	TGCAGTGCTAGGTTCGGGACAGGGTATGAAAAACTGTTTTTT
TRBJ2-4	few	NA	TRBV7-8	CASSLVGRGGRAKNIQYF	TGTGCCAGCAGCTTAGTCGGGAGAGGGGGTCGAGCCAAAAACATTCAGTACTTC
TRBJ2-5	NA	NA	TRBV20-1	CSASPGVAAGNF	NA